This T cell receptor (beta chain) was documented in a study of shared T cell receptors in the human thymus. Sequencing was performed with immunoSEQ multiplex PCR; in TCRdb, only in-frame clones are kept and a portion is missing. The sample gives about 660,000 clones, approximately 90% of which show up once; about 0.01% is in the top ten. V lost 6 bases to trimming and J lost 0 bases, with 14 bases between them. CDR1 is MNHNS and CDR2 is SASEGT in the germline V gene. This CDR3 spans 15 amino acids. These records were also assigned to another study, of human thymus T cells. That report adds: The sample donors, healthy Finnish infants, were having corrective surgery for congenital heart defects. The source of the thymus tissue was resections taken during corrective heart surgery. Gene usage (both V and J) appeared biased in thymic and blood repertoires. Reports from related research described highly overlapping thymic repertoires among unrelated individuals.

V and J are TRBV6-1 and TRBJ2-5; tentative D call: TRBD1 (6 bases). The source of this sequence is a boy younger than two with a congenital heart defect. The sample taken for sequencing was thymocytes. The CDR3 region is CASRGAAGYQETQYF. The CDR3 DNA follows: TGTGCCAGCAGGGGGGCGGCCGGGTACCAAGAGACCCAGTACTTC.